The 22 T cell receptor beta chains below come from one sample, sequenced in a study of T cell responses to AZD1222 COVID-19 vaccine (TCRdb year 2021). This specimen's time point label, per the study, means: about 28 days (+/-7) after the second vaccine dose. The library was made by the immunoSEQ multiplex PCR assay. Imported from immuneACCESS, the table was reduced by TCRdb to in-frame sequences with V and J called. These copies leave out some clones; in studies compared against another copy, an unresolved V gene accounts for under half, and the cause of the remainder is not known. The sample yields 150,000 or so clones; about 91% were counted once. In total, the top ten clones hold 1.3% of the sample. Specimen: peripheral blood, collected 28 days after the second AZD1222 dose. These receptors originate from an adult who received the AZD1222 COVID-19 vaccine.

V and J are TRBV7-8 and TRBJ1-2; D ambiguous. Looked up from germline, CDR1 is SGHVS and CDR2 is FQNEAQ. The CDR3 loop spans 15 amino acids. The germline V and J ends were trimmed by 5 bases and 5 bases, with 18 bases remaining between them. CDR3 DNA sequence: TGTGCCAGCAGCCAAGCAAGGGCCGGGGAGTATGGCTACACCTTC. The encoded protein is CASSQARAGEYGYTF.

The DNA of the CDR3 is TGTGCCAGCCGCGGACTAAATGAGCAGTTCTTC. This sequence encodes CASRGLNEQFF. This rearrangement joins TRBV27 to TRBJ2-1, with D tentatively TRBD2 (6 bases). The CDR3 runs to 11 residues. Germline V gene sequence: CDR1 MNHEY, CDR2 SMNVEV (reference sequence). V lost 8 bases to trimming and J lost 7 bases, with 9 bases between them.

This chain uses TRBV10-2 with TRBJ2-3; D tentatively reads TRBD1 or TRBD2 (5 bases each). With 0 bases removed from V and 1 base from J, the gap between germline ends came to 5 bases. Germline V lookup: CDR1 WSHSY, CDR2 SAAADI. There are 14 residues in the CDR3. CDR3 in amino acids: CASSESGRTDTQYF. Here the CDR3 DNA reads TGCGCCAGCAGTGAGTCGGGACGCACAGATACGCAGTATTTT.

Concerning this clone itself: Other DNA sequences in the sample encode the same CDR3. The chain uses TRBV29-1 and TRBJ2-7; 7 positions match TRBD1. The germline V gene encodes CDR1 SQVTM and CDR2 ANQGSEA. V lost 4 bases and J lost 0; bases outside the gene matches: 3. The CDR3 is made up of 13 amino acids. The DNA for the CDR3 is TGCAGCGTTGGACAGGGAAACTCCTACGAGCAGTACTTC. Protein product: CSVGQGNSYEQYF.

The chain carries TRBV12-3 or TRBV12-4 and TRBJ2-7, with a possible D match to TRBD1 (6 bases). The CDR3 spans 12 residues. With 6 bases removed from V and 3 bases from J, the gap between germline ends came to 9 bases. CDR3: CASSGTFYEQYF. In nucleotides, the CDR3 is TGTGCCAGCAGCGGGACATTCTACGAGCAGTACTTC.

The chain has TRBV27 and TRBJ2-7, with 13 bases that match TRBD2. The CDR3 is 15 amino acids. V lost 6 bases, J lost 3 bases, and 5 bases stayed unmatched. The germline gives CDR1 MNHEY, CDR2 SMNVEV (reference sequence). The CDR3 protein is CASRHGTSGVYEQYF. In DNA form, the CDR3 reads TGTGCCAGCAGACATGGGACTAGCGGGGTCTACGAGCAGTACTTC.

This chain connects TRBV5-1 to TRBJ1-3; D is possibly TRBD1 (5 bases). CDR3 size: 13 residues. V gave up 3 bases and J gave up 4 bases, with 8 bases separating them. The V gene's germline CDR1 is SGHRS and CDR2 YFSETQ. The CDR3 DNA reads TGCGCCAGCAGCTCTTGGGGGGGAAACACCATATATTTT. Protein: CASSSWGGNTIYF.

This chain links TRBV30 with TRBJ1-1; D possibly corresponds to TRBD1 (6 bases). CDR1 is GTSNPN, CDR2 SVGIG, per germline (reference sequence). V shed 5 bases and J shed 6 bases, with 10 bases lying between them. This CDR3 has 11 amino acids. In DNA form, the CDR3 reads TGTGCCTGGGGCAGGGGAGCTGAAGCTTTCTTT. Translation: CAWGRGAEAFF.

This sequence joins TRBV4-3 and TRBJ2-1; D may be TRBD1 or TRBD2 (5 bases each). CDR3 length: 13 amino acids. From germline, CDR1 is LGHNA and CDR2 YSLEER. V dropped 1 base and J dropped 10 bases, with 11 bases sitting between them. The CDR3 DNA follows: TGCGCCAGCAGCCAAGCCTCGAGGGGCGAGCAGTTCTTC. Translated, it gives CASSQASRGEQFF.

The chain couples TRBV7-6 to TRBJ2-3; D is unclear. Germline lookup yields CDR1 SGHVS and CDR2 FNYEAQ. CDR3 length: 15 amino acids. Between the trimmed V and J ends, which lost 5 bases and 0 bases, there was a span of 12 bases. As DNA, the CDR3 is TGTGCCAGCAGCCCTATGGGATTGAGCACAGATACGCAGTATTTT. As protein: CASSPMGLSTDTQYF.

This chain joins TRBV6-2 or TRBV6-3 and TRBJ1-2; 7 bases match TRBD1. This CDR3 is built from 13 residues. CDR1 is MNHEY and CDR2 is SVGEGT in the germline V gene. The ends lost 4 bases at V and 8 bases at J; junction bases unmatched: 7. In DNA, the CDR3 is TGTGCCAGCAGTTGGGTAGGGGGCGCGGGCTACACCTTC. Its translation: CASSWVGGAGYTF.

The chain couples TRBV5-1 to TRBJ2-5; perhaps TRBD2 as D (6 bases). Per the germline V gene, CDR1 is SGHRS and CDR2 is YFSETQ. V lost 6 bases and J 1 base, leaving 10 bases between the germline ends. The CDR3 is made up of 13 amino acids. The CDR3 is CASMEGAQETQYF. CDR3 nucleotide sequence: TGCGCCAGCATGGAGGGAGCCCAAGAGACCCAGTACTTC.

This chain joins TRBV7-2 and TRBJ1-2; D not resolved. Trimming took off 2 bases at V and 7 bases at J, with 17 bases between the two ends. This CDR3 is built from 15 residues. From germline, CDR1 is SGHTA and CDR2 FQGNSA. The CDR3 loop reads CASSLPNRRVRGYTF. CDR3 nucleotides: TGTGCCAGCAGCTTACCCAATCGGAGGGTACGTGGCTACACCTTC.

The chain employs TRBV29-1 and TRBJ1-1; D not resolved. The CDR3 has 17 residues. CDR1 and CDR2 (germline): SQVTM, ANQGSEA. With 1 base removed from V and 2 bases from J, the gap between germline ends came to 20 bases. CDR3 sequence reads: CSVEGVGPTLRNTEAFF. As DNA, the CDR3 is TGCAGCGTTGAAGGCGTAGGACCCACTCTCCGCAACACTGAAGCTTTCTTT.

V usage is TRBV27 and J usage is TRBJ2-7; 10 nucleotides agree with TRBD1. The V and J ends lost 6 bases and 5 bases, in that order; junction bases with no gene match: 7. The CDR3 consists of 14 residues. Germline values: CDR1 MNHEY, CDR2 SMNVEV (reference sequence). CDR3 nucleotide sequence: TGTGCCAGCAGCTCCCCGGGGACAGGGGACGAGCAGTACTTC. Translating gives CASSSPGTGDEQYF.

The chain has TRBV5-1 and TRBJ2-1, with 8 bases aligning to TRBD2. CDR3 size: 15 residues. Germline V gene data show CDR1 as SGHRS and CDR2 as YFSETQ. J lost 8 bases, V lost 5 bases, and 12 bases had no gene match. The CDR3 DNA reads as TGCGCCAGCAGATTCGGACTAGCACCCGGGGATGAGCAGTTCTTC. It translates to CASRFGLAPGDEQFF.

This chain connects TRBV29-1 to TRBJ1-1; no definite D call. The germline V gene has CDR1 SQVTM and CDR2 ANQGSEA. The germline V and J ends were trimmed by 0 bases and 4 bases, with 6 bases remaining between them. The CDR3 has 12 residues. Written as DNA, the CDR3 is TGCAGCGTTGAAGAGGGATCCACTGAAGCTTTCTTT. Its translation: CSVEEGSTEAFF. The full variable domain, with the rest looked up from reference TRBV29-1 and TRBJ1-1, is SAVISQKPSRDICQRGTSLTIQCQVDSQVTMMFWYRQQPGQSLTLIATANQGSEATYESGFVIDKFPISRPNLTFSTLTVSNMSPEDSSIYLCSVEEGSTEAFFGQGTRLTVV.

V usage is TRBV19 and J usage is TRBJ2-2, with D possibly matching TRBD1 (5 bases). CDR1 and CDR2 (germline): LNHDA, SQIVND (reference sequence). Trimming took off 3 bases at V and 3 bases at J, with 20 bases between the two ends. The CDR3 totals 18 residues. CDR3 sequence (DNA): TGTGCCAGTAGTATGGGGCCGGTGGCTACTCCTTACACCGGGGAGCTGTTTTTT. The encoded protein is CASSMGPVATPYTGELFF.

The chain joins TRBV7-2 to TRBJ2-1; TRBD2 agrees at 8 bases. Trimming cost V 5 bases and J 2 bases; bases outside gene matches: 5. This CDR3 comprises 15 residues. Germline V gene data show CDR1 as SGHTA and CDR2 as FQGNSA. In nucleotides, the CDR3 is TGTGCCAGCAGCCTACTAGCGGACGCCTACAATGAGCAGTTCTTC. This translates into CASSLLADAYNEQFF.

This rearrangement joins TRBV1 to TRBJ1-2; the table's D call, TRBD1, was not checked against the DNA. TRBV1 is a listed pseudogene. CDR3 length: 14 amino acids. For the CDR3, the DNA is TGCACCAGCAGCCCTGGGACAGGGAACTATGGCTACACCTTC. The encoded protein is CTSSPGTGNYGYTF.

Comment on this clone: A junction boundary mismatches the germline segment, possibly from a read error. This chain joins TRBV7-7 and TRBJ2-5; D tentatively reads TRBD1 or TRBD2 (5 bases each). Per the germline V gene, CDR1 is SSHAT and CDR2 is FNYEAQ (reference sequence). The CDR3 runs 14 residues. CDR3 coding DNA: TGTGCTAGCAGCTTAAAGAGGGGCGCGGAGACCCAGTACTTC. This gives the protein CASSLKRGAETQYF.

This sequence joins TRBV5-5 and TRBJ1-2, with 8 bases identical to TRBD1. The V gene end was trimmed by 0 bases and the J gene end by 2 bases; junction bases not matched to a gene: 0. Per germline, CDR1 SGHKS and CDR2 YYEKEE (reference sequence). This CDR3 region has 14 residues. Written as DNA, the CDR3 is TGTGCCAGCAGCTTGGACAGGGGGAACTATGGCTACACCTTC. Amino acid sequence: CASSLDRGNYGYTF.